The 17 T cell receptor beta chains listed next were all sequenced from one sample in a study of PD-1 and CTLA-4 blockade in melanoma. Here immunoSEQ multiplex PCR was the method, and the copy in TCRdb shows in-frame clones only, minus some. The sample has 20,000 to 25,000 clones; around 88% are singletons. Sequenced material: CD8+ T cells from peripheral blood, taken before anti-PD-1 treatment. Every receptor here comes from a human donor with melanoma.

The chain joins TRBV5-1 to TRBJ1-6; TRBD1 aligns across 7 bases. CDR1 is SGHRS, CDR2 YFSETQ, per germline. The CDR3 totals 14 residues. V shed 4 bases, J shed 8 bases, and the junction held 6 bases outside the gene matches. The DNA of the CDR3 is TGCGCCAGCAGCAACAGGGGTATGGATTCACCCCTCCACTTT. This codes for CASSNRGMDSPLHF.

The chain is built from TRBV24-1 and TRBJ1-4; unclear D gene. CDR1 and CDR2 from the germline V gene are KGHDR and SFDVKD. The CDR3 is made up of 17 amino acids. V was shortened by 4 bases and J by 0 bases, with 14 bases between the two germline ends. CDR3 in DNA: TGTGCCACCAGTGACCTTCCCGTCAGTGCAACTAATGAAAAACTGTTTTTT. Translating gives CATSDLPVSATNEKLFF.

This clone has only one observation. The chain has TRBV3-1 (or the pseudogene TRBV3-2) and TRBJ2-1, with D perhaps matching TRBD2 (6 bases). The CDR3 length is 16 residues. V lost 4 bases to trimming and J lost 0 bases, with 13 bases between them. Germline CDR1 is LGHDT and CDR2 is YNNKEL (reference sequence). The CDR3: CASSLGLSSSYNEQFF. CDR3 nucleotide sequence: TGTGCCAGCAGCCTCGGACTATCCAGCTCCTACAATGAGCAGTTCTTC.

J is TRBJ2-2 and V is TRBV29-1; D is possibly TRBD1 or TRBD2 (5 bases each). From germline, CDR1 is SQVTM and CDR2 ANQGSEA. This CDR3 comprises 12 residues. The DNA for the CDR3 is TGCAGTGCTCTTTGGGGGAACGGGGAGCTGTTTTTT. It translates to CSALWGNGELFF.

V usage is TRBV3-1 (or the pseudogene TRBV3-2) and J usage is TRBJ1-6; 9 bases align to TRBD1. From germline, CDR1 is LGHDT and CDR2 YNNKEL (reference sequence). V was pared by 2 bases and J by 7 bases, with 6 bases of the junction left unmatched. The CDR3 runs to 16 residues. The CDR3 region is CASSQKTGTGNSPLHF. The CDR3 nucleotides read TGTGCCAGCAGCCAAAAAACCGGGACAGGGAATTCACCCCTCCACTTT.

The CDR3, as DNA: TGTGCCAGCAGTTTACCCGGGACAGGCGCCTACGAGCAGTACTTC. Protein product: CASSLPGTGAYEQYF. The chain carries TRBV28 and TRBJ2-7; 8 positions match TRBD1. V shed 2 bases, J shed 2 bases, and the junction held 5 bases outside the gene matches. Germline V gene lookup returns CDR1 MDHEN and CDR2 SYDVKM. CDR3 size: 15 residues.

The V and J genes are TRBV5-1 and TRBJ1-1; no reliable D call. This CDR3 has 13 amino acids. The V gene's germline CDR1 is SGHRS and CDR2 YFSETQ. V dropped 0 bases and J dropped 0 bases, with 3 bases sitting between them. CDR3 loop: CASSLGVNTEAFF. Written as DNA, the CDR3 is TGCGCCAGCAGCTTGGGAGTGAACACTGAAGCTTTCTTT.

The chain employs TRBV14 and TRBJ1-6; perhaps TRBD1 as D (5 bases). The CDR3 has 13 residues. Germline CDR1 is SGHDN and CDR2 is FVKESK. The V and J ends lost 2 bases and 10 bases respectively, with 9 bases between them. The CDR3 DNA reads TGTGCCAGCAGCCAACAGGGCCTCTCACCCCTCCACTTT. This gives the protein CASSQQGLSPLHF. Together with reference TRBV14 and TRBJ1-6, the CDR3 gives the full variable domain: EAGVTQFPSHSVIEKGQTVTLRCDPISGHDNLYWYRRVMGKEIKFLLHFVKESKQDESGMPNNRFLAERTGGTYSTLKVQPAELEDSGVYFCASSQQGLSPLHFGNGTRLTVT.

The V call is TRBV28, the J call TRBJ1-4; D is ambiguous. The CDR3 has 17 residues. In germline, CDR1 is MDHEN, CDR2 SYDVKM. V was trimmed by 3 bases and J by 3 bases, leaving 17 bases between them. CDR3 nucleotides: TGTGCCAGCAGTTTTTACCCGGGTTCACACGCTAATGAAAAACTGTTTTTT. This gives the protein CASSFYPGSHANEKLFF.

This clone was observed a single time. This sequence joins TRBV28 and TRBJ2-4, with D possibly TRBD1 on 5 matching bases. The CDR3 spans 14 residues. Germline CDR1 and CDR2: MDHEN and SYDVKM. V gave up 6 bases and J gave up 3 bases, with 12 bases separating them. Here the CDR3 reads CASRPQVGKNIQYF. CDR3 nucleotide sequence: TGTGCCAGCAGACCACAGGTTGGCAAAAACATTCAGTACTTC.

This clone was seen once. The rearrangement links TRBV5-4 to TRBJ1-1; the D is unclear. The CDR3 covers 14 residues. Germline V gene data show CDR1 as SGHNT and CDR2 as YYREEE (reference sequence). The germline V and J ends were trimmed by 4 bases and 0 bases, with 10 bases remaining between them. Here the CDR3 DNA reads TGTGCCAGCAGCCTGGACGGGATGAACACTGAAGCTTTCTTT. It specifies CASSLDGMNTEAFF.

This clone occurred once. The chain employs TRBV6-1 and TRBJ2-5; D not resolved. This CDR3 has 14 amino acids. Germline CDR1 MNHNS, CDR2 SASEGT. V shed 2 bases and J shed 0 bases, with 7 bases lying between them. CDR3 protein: CASSEWRDQETQYF. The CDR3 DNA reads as TGTGCCAGCAGTGAATGGAGAGACCAAGAGACCCAGTACTTC.

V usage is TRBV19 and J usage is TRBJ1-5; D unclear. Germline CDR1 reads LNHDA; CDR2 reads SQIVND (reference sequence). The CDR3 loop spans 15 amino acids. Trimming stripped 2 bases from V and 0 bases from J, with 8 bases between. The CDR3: CASSIKGYSNQPQHF. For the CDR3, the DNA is TGTGCCAGTAGTATAAAGGGTTATAGCAATCAGCCCCAGCATTTT. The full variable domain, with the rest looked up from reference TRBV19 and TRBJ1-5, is DGGITQSPKYLFRKEGQNVTLSCEQNLNHDAMYWYRQDPGQGLRLIYYSQIVNDFQKGDIAEGYSVSREKKESFPLTVTSAQKNPTAFYLCASSIKGYSNQPQHFGDGTRLSIL.

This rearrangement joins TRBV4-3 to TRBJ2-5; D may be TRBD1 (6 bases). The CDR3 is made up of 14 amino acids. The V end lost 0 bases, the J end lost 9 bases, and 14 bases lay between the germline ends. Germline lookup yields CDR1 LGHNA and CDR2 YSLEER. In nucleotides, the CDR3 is TGCGCCAGCAGCCAAGATCTGGGGTACAGGGCCCAGTACTTC. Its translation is CASSQDLGYRAQYF.

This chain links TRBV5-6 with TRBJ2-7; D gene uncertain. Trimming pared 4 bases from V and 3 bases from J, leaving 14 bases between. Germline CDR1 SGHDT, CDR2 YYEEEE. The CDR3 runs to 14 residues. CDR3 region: CASSVGRTLYEQYF. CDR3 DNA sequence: TGTGCCAGCAGCGTCGGCAGGACCCTCTACGAGCAGTACTTC.

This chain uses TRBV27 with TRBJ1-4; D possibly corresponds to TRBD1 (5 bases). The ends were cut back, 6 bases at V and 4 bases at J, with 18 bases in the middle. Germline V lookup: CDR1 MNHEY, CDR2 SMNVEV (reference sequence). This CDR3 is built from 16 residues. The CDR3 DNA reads TGTGCCAGCAGCTCTCGGTCGGGGGGACTTAATGAAAAACTGTTTTTT. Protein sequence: CASSSRSGGLNEKLFF.

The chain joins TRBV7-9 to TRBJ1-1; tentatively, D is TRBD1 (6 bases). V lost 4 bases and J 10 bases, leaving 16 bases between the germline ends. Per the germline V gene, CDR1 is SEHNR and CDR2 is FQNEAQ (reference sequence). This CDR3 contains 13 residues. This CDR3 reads CASSSSLGAGAFF. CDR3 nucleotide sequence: TGTGCCAGCAGCTCCTCTCTGGGGGCGGGAGCTTTCTTT.